This passage covers 20 T cell receptor beta chains from one sample sequenced in a study of T cell responses to AZD1222 COVID-19 vaccine. Generated by immunoSEQ multiplex PCR, the TCRdb table keeps only in-frame clones and is missing some. The sample holds about 130,000 clones, approximately 94% seen once. Here the sequenced sample was peripheral blood, taken on day 0 of AZD1222 vaccination. The origin of the receptors is an adult in good health.

This clone was seen only a few times. V and J are TRBV3-1 (or the pseudogene TRBV3-2) and TRBJ1-1, with 9 nucleotides matching TRBD1. This CDR3 contains 17 residues. Germline values: CDR1 LGHDT, CDR2 YNNKEL (reference sequence). J gave up 2 bases and V 1 base, and 8 bases lay outside the gene matches. The CDR3 sequence: CASSQGTGATINTEAFF. The CDR3 DNA is TGTGCCAGCAGCCAAGGGACAGGGGCAACGATAAACACTGAAGCTTTCTTT.

The rearrangement uses TRBV27 and TRBJ1-4; no clear D gene. CDR3 size: 16 residues. Germline CDR1 MNHEY, CDR2 SMNVEV (reference sequence). The V and J ends lost 5 bases and 3 bases respectively, with 16 bases between them. The CDR3 DNA sequence: TGTGCCAGCAGTGCCGTCCCCCAGCGTGCTAATGAAAAACTGTTTTTT. Amino acid sequence: CASSAVPQRANEKLFF.

This rearrangement joins TRBV7-9 to TRBJ2-1; either TRBD1 or TRBD2 may fit D (5 bases each). CDR1 is SEHNR and CDR2 is FQNEAQ in the germline V gene (reference sequence). V shed 5 bases and J shed 0 bases, with 17 bases lying between them. The CDR3 sequence is 17 residues long. The CDR3 nucleotides read TGTGCCAGCAGCCAAAACCGGGACGTTAGCTCCTACAATGAGCAGTTCTTC. It is translated as CASSQNRDVSSYNEQFF.

The chain couples TRBV28 to TRBJ2-5, with 11 nucleotides matching TRBD2. The CDR3 has 17 amino acids. J lost 4 bases, V lost 4 bases, and 11 bases had no gene match. Germline V CDR1 and CDR2: MDHEN, SYDVKM. Here the CDR3 DNA reads TGTGCCAGCAGTTCCGCGGAAACTAGCGGGAGTCTAGAGACCCAGTACTTC. Amino acids: CASSSAETSGSLETQYF.

The chain links TRBV6-5 to TRBJ1-4, with no clear D. CDR3 length: 13 residues. V was pared by 0 bases and J by 10 bases, with 9 bases between. CDR1 MNHEY and CDR2 SVGAGI come from the germline V gene. CDR3: CASSYSTGGKLFF. The CDR3 DNA sequence: TGTGCCAGCAGTTACTCCACGGGAGGAAAACTGTTTTTT.

This sequence joins TRBV30 and TRBJ1-6; TRBD1 is a possible D gene (5 bases). Germline V lookup: CDR1 GTSNPN, CDR2 SVGIG (reference sequence). The CDR3 sequence is 13 residues long. V lost 6 bases, J lost 10 bases, and 16 bases lay in between. The chain's CDR3 is CACNRKIRSPLHF. The CDR3 coding sequence is TGTGCCTGTAACAGGAAGATTAGGTCACCCCTCCACTTT.

The rearrangement links TRBV6-5 to TRBJ1-3; possibly TRBD1 for D (5 bases). CDR1 and CDR2 (germline): MNHEY, SVGAGI. V gave up 6 bases and J gave up 0 bases, with 12 bases separating them. The CDR3 spans 15 residues. CDR3: CASRPGLFSGNTIYF. The CDR3 DNA sequence: TGTGCCAGCAGACCGGGGCTCTTCTCTGGAAACACCATATATTTT.

On this clone: One end of the junction fails to match germline, which may point to a read error. The CDR3 loop is CASNNEQFF. The CDR3 region has the DNA TGTGCCTCCAACAATGAGCAGTTCTTC. This chain connects TRBV7-9 to TRBJ2-1; unclear D gene. Germline V gene lookup returns CDR1 SEHNR and CDR2 FQNEAQ (reference sequence). The CDR3 totals 9 residues.

The gene calls are TRBV7-2 and TRBJ2-1; unclear D gene. Germline-derived CDR1 and CDR2 are SGHTA and FQGNSA. The ends were cut back, 1 base at V and 5 bases at J, with 12 bases in the middle. The length of the CDR3 is 15 residues. The CDR3, as DNA: TGTGCCAGCAGCTTAGGTCGAGCAGCAAACAATGAGCAGTTCTTC. This gives the protein CASSLGRAANNEQFF.

The V and J genes are TRBV5-1 and TRBJ1-2; perhaps TRBD1 as D (6 bases). Trimming removed 6 bases at V and 2 bases at J, with 14 bases between. Germline V CDR1 and CDR2: SGHRS, YFSETQ. The CDR3 is 14 amino acids. The CDR3 sequence: CASTPTGTNYGYTF. In DNA form, the CDR3 reads TGCGCCAGCACCCCCACAGGGACAAACTATGGCTACACCTTC.

V and J are TRBV9 and TRBJ2-2; 8 positions agree with TRBD2. The V gene end was trimmed by 4 bases and the J gene end by 5 bases; junction bases not matched to a gene: 7. This CDR3 region has 15 residues. Germline V lookup: CDR1 SGDLS, CDR2 YYNGEE. CDR3 protein: CASSQTGGATGELFF. The CDR3 region has the DNA TGTGCCAGCAGCCAAACCGGGGGGGCGACCGGGGAGCTGTTTTTT.

The chain combines TRBV5-4 with TRBJ2-1; 9 bases map to TRBD2. The V and J ends lost 4 bases and 3 bases, in that order; junction bases with no gene match: 5. CDR3 size: 15 residues. Per germline, CDR1 SGHNT and CDR2 YYREEE (reference sequence). In DNA form, the CDR3 reads TGTGCCAGCAGCACCCAGACTAGCGGCTACAATGAGCAGTTCTTC. It translates to CASSTQTSGYNEQFF.

The chain combines TRBV15 with TRBJ2-7; tentative D call: TRBD2 (6 bases). V was cut by 0 bases and J by 3 bases, with 21 bases left in between. CDR3 length: 18 residues. Germline V lookup: CDR1 LNHNV, CDR2 YYDKDF (reference sequence). The CDR3 DNA reads TGTGCCACCAGCAGAGAGTCCAGCGGGTCCACCCTCGTCTACGAGCAGTACTTC. Translated: CATSRESSGSTLVYEQYF.

This rearrangement joins TRBV15 to TRBJ1-2; no clear D. This CDR3 contains 14 residues. The germline CDR1 and CDR2 sequences are LNHNV and YYDKDF (reference sequence). Trimming pared 1 base from V and 7 bases from J, leaving 13 bases between. For the CDR3, the DNA is TGTGCCACCAGCAGAGTACTGAAGGGATCTGGCTACACCTTC. Amino acids: CATSRVLKGSGYTF.

This clone was counted once. The chain combines TRBV30 with TRBJ2-1; D not resolved. Looked up from germline, CDR1 is GTSNPN and CDR2 is SVGIG (reference sequence). This CDR3 has 14 amino acids. V dropped 0 bases and J dropped 9 bases, with 15 bases sitting between them. CDR3 in amino acids: CAWSVLRPGREQFF. In DNA form, the CDR3 reads TGTGCCTGGAGTGTACTTCGACCCGGCCGTGAGCAGTTCTTC.

The chain couples TRBV12-3 or TRBV12-4 to TRBJ2-7, with D unclear. This CDR3 spans 13 amino acids. V lost 4 bases and J 4 bases, leaving 11 bases between the germline ends. The CDR3 reads CASSSHLGYEQYF. In DNA, the CDR3 is TGTGCCAGCAGTTCTCATCTGGGTTACGAGCAGTACTTC.

This clone showed up just once. The V and J genes are TRBV7-3 and TRBJ2-3, with 7 bases identical to TRBD2. CDR1 is SGHTA and CDR2 is FQGTGA in the germline V gene. The CDR3 is 16 residues long. V trimming: 5 bases; J trimming: 3 bases; junction bases outside the gene matches: 11. The CDR3 DNA reads TGTGCCAGCAGCCCCCGTTTGGGGGGGGGTACAGATACGCAGTATTTT. Encoded protein: CASSPRLGGGTDTQYF.

This CDR3 is CASSLYGGRGNTIYF. CDR3 in DNA: TGTGCCAGCAGTTTATACGGGGGGCGTGGAAACACCATATATTTT. The chain joins TRBV27 to TRBJ1-3; D is perhaps TRBD1 (6 bases). V was pared by 1 base and J by 3 bases, with 10 bases between. Germline lookup yields CDR1 MNHEY and CDR2 SMNVEV (reference sequence). This CDR3 has 15 residues.

Only one count was recorded for this clone. The genes are TRBV2 and TRBJ2-2; D is possibly TRBD1 (5 bases). This CDR3 region has 15 residues. The ends were cut back, 6 bases at V and 5 bases at J, with 16 bases in the middle. Per the germline V gene, CDR1 is SNHLY and CDR2 is FYNNEI. CDR3 nucleotide sequence: TGTGCCAGCAGGAACACTGACAGTAGTACCGGGGAGCTGTTTTTT. This gives the protein CASRNTDSSTGELFF. Looking up the rest from reference TRBV2 and TRBJ2-2 gives the full variable domain: EPEVTQTPSHQVTQMGQEVILRCVPISNHLYFYWYRQILGQKVEFLVSFYNNEISEKSEIFDDQFSVERPDGSNFTLKIRSTKLEDSAMYFCASRNTDSSTGELFFGEGSRLTVL.

This clone showed up just once. This sequence joins TRBV7-9 and TRBJ2-7; maybe TRBD2 (6 bases). Germline V gene sequence: CDR1 SEHNR, CDR2 FQNEAQ (reference sequence). CDR3 length: 14 amino acids. The V end lost 4 bases, the J end lost 3 bases, and 13 bases lay between the germline ends. In DNA form, the CDR3 reads TGTGCCAGCAGCTCAACCGGGAGCCGCTACGAGCAGTACTTC. Translation: CASSSTGSRYEQYF.